Listed below are T cell receptor beta chains from one sample, sequenced in a study of cytomegalovirus exposure and HLA in healthy donors. The method was immunoSEQ multiplex PCR; TCRdb's version includes in-frame clones alone and lacks a portion of them. The sample contains roughly 150,000 clones, around 75% of which appear only once. Sequenced sample: PBMCs. These receptors all stem from a woman aged 40 to 50 in good health and CMV-seronegative. The CDR3 runs from the conserved cysteine through the conserved F or W. The order of the fields is J gene, clone size, V gene, D gene, CDR3 protein, CDR3 DNA. A D gene is named only where the DNA matches it firmly. Expanded clones get a size class; other rows say once, few or many, or leave the size out.

>TRBJ2-7|NA|TRBV5-1|TRBD2
CASSHGGDNSYEQYF
TGCGCCAGCAGCCACGGGGGGGATAATTCCTACGAGCAGTACTTC
>TRBJ1-1|few|TRBV19|TRBD1
CASRSQGPEAFF
TGTGCCAGTAGGTCACAGGGGCCTGAAGCTTTCTTT
>TRBJ1-1|NA|TRBV5-5|TRBD1
CASSLGTGTMNTEAFF
TGTGCCAGCAGCCTGGGGACAGGAACCATGAACACTGAAGCTTTCTTT
>TRBJ2-1|NA|TRBV5-1|TRBD2
CASSLGLAGGLGREQFF
TGCGCCAGCAGCTTGGGTCTAGCGGGAGGGCTGGGGCGTGAGCAGTTCTTC
>TRBJ2-2|NA|TRBV2|NA
CASTLIPRTGELFF
TGTGCCAGCACCCTAATCCCACGGACCGGGGAGCTGTTTTTT
>TRBJ1-1|NA|TRBV5-4|NA
CASSLGQLLNTEAFF
TGTGCCAGCAGCTTGGGACAGTTGTTGAACACTGAAGCTTTCTTT
>TRBJ1-3|NA|TRBV19|TRBD1
CASMTGTTGNTIYF
TGTGCCAGTATGACAGGGACAACCGGAAACACCATATATTTT
>TRBJ1-3|NA|TRBV5-4|NA
CASSLDSRYSGNTIYF
TGTGCCAGCAGCTTGGACAGCCGGTACTCTGGAAACACCATATATTTT
>TRBJ1-1|few|TRBV19|TRBD1
CASSIAPRGRSDTEAFF
TGTGCCAGTAGTATAGCCCCGAGGGGGCGTTCGGACACTGAAGCTTTCTTT
>TRBJ2-7|NA|TRBV10-3|TRBD2
CAISESARSGSWHEQYF
TGTGCCATCAGTGAGTCCGCCAGGAGCGGGAGTTGGCACGAGCAGTACTTC
>TRBJ1-1|NA|TRBV7-9|NA
CASSASWRMDTEAFF
TGTGCCAGCAGCGCCTCGTGGCGGATGGACACTGAAGCTTTCTTT
>TRBJ1-2|NA|TRBV4-1|NA
CASSQFHKNYGYTF
TGCGCCAGCAGCCAATTTCACAAAAACTATGGCTACACCTTC
>TRBJ2-7|NA|TRBV27|NA
CATHRGGGYEQYF
TGTGCCACTCATAGGGGAGGGGGATACGAGCAGTACTTC
>TRBJ2-2|NA|TRBV10-1|NA
CASSESIGPGAGGELFF
TGCGCCAGCAGTGAGTCGATAGGCCCAGGGGCAGGCGGGGAGCTGTTTTTT
>TRBJ1-2|NA|TRBV28|NA
CASSYREYGYTF
TGTGCCAGTTCCTACAGGGAGTATGGCTACACCTTC
>TRBJ1-2|NA|TRBV28|TRBD1
CASSHGTANYGYTF
TGTGCCAGCAGTCACGGGACAGCTAACTATGGCTACACCTTC
>TRBJ1-1|NA|TRBV18|TRBD1
CASSLDRPGQPTEAFF
TGTGCCAGCTCACTAGACCGGCCGGGACAGCCAACTGAAGCTTTCTTT
>TRBJ2-3|NA|TRBV28|TRBD2
CASSFHPGTSGAIDTQYF
TGTGCCAGCAGTTTTCATCCCGGGACTAGCGGGGCTATAGATACGCAGTATTTT
>TRBJ1-3|few|TRBV28|NA
CASSFNGVGNTIYF
TGTGCCAGCAGTTTCAACGGGGTTGGAAACACCATATATTTT
>TRBJ1-5|few|TRBV19|TRBD1
CASSLQGIQPQHF
TGTGCCAGTAGTCTACAGGGGATTCAGCCCCAGCATTTT
>TRBJ1-5|NA|TRBV27|TRBD1
CASSLTGGDQPQHF
TGTGCCAGCAGTTTAACAGGGGGCGATCAGCCCCAGCATTTT
>TRBJ2-5|NA|TRBV12-5|TRBD2
CASGLRFWGREGETQYF
TGTGCTAGTGGTTTGAGGTTTTGGGGGCGGGAGGGAGAGACCCAGTACTTC
>TRBJ1-4|once|TRBV5-1|NA
CASSVAVGPTNEKLFF
TGCGCCAGCAGCGTCGCTGTGGGCCCCACTAATGAAAAACTGTTTTTT
>TRBJ1-2|NA|TRBV2|NA
CASLPGVPVGYTF
TGTGCCAGCCTCCCTGGAGTCCCGGTGGGCTACACCTTC
>TRBJ1-3|NA|TRBV30|NA
CAWRGQGEHHANTIYF
TGTGCCTGGAGAGGGCAGGGTGAGCACCACGCGAACACCATATATTTT
>TRBJ1-3|once|TRBV7-8|NA
CASSPVGGPPSGNTIYF
TGTGCCAGCAGCCCCGTCGGGGGGCCCCCCTCTGGAAACACCATATATTTT
>TRBJ2-7|once|TRBV11-2|NA
CASSLAPTYEQYF
TGTGCCAGCAGCTTAGCCCCCACCTACGAGCAGTACTTC
>TRBJ2-7|NA|TRBV5-1|TRBD1
CASSDYRGRRSEQYF
TGCGCCAGCAGCGACTACAGGGGCCGAAGGAGCGAGCAGTACTTC
>TRBJ1-1|few|TRBV18|TRBD1
CASFTGGETEAFF
TGTGCCAGCTTTACAGGGGGCGAAACTGAAGCTTTCTTT
>TRBJ2-1|NA|TRBV5-1|NA
CASSIDSSSYNEQFF
TGCGCCAGCAGCATAGACAGCAGCTCCTACAATGAGCAGTTCTTC